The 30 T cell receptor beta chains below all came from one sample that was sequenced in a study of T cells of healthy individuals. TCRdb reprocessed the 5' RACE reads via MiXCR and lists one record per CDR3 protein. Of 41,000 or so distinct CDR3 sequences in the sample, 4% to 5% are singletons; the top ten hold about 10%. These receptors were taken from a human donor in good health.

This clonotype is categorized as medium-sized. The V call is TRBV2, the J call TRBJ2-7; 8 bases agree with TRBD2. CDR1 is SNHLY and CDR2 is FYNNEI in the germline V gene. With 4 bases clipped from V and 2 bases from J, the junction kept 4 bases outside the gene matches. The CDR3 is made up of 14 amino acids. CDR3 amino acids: CASSAAGDTYEQYF. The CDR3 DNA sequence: TGTGCCAGCAGTGCAGCGGGGGATACCTACGAGCAGTACTTC.

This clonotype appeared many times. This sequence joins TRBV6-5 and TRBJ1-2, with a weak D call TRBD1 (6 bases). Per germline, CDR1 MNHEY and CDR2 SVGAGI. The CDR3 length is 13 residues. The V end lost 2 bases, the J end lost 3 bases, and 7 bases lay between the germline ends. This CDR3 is CASSYAGDYGYTF. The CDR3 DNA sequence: TGTGCCAGCAGTTACGCAGGGGACTATGGCTACACCTTC.

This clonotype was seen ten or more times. The CDR3 reads CASSQGVDQPQHF. For the CDR3, the DNA is TGTGCCAGCAGCCAAGGCGTTGATCAGCCCCAGCATTTT. V gene TRBV4-2 combines with J gene TRBJ1-5; no clear D. V lost 1 base, J lost 5 bases, and 6 bases lay in between. Germline CDR1 and CDR2: LGHNA and YNFKEQ. The CDR3 runs 13 residues.

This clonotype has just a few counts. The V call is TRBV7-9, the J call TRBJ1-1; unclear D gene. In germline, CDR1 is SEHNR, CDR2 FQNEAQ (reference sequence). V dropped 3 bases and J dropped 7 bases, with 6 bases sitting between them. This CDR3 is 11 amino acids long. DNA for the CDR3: TGTGCCAGCAGCTTTGGTTTTGAAGCTTTCTTT. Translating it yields CASSFGFEAFF.

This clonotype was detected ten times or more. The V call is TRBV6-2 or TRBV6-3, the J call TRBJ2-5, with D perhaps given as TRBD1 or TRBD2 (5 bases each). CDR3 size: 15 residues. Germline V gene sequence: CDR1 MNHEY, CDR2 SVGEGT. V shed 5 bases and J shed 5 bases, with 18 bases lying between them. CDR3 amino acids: CASSPGASSAETQYF. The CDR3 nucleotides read TGTGCCAGCAGTCCCGGGGCCAGTTCTGCGGAGACCCAGTACTTC.

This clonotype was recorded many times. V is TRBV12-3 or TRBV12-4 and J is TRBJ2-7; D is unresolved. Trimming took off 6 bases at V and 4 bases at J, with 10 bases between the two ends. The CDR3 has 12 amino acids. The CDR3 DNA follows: TGTGCCAGCAGATATAAATCTTACGAGCAGTACTTC. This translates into CASRYKSYEQYF.

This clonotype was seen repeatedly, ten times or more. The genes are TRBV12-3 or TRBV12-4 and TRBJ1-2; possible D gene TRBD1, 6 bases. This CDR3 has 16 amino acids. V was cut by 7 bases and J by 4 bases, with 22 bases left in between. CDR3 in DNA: TGTGCCAGCACCGCGCCCCGGGGGCGATTCTCCTATGGCTACACCTTC. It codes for CASTAPRGRFSYGYTF.

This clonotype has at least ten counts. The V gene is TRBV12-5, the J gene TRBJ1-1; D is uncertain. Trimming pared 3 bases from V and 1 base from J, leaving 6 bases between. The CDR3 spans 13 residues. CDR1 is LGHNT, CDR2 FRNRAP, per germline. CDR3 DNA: TGTGCTAGTGGTTTTCGGGGGAACACTGAAGCTTTCTTT. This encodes CASGFRGNTEAFF.

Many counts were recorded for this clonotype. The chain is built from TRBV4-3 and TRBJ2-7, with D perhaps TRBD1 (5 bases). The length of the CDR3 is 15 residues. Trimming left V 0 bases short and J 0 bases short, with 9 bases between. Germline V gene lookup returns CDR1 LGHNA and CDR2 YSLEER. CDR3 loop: CASSQETGSSYEQYF. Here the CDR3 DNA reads TGCGCCAGCAGCCAAGAAACAGGTAGCTCCTACGAGCAGTACTTC.

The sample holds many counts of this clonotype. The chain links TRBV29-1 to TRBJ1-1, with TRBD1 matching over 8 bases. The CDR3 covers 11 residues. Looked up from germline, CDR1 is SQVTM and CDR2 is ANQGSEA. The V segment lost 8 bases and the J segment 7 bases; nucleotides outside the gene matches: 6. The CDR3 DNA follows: TGCAGCACGCGGACAGGGAGTGAAGCTTTCTTT. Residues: CSTRTGSEAFF.

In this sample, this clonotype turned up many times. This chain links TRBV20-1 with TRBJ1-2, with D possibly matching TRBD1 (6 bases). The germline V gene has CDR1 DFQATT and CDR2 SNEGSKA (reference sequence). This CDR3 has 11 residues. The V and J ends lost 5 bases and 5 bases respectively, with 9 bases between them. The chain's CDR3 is CSALDRYGYTF. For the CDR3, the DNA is TGCAGTGCTCTGGACAGATATGGCTACACCTTC.

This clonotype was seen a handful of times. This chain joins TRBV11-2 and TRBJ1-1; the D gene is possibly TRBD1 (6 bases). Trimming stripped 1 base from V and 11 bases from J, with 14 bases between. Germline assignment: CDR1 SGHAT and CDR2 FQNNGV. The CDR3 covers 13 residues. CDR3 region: CASSLGWQGWAFF. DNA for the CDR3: TGTGCCAGCAGCTTAGGTTGGCAGGGGTGGGCTTTCTTT.

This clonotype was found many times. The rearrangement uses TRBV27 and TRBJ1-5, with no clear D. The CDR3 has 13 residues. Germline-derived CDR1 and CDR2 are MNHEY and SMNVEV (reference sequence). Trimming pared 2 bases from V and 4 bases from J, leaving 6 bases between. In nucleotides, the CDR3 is TGTGCCAGCAGTTTAGGCAAGAATCAGCCCCAGCATTTT. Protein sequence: CASSLGKNQPQHF.

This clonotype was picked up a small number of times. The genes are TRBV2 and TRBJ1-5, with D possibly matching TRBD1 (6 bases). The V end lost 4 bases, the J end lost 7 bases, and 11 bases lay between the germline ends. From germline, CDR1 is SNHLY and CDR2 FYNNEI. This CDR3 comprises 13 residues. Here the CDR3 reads CASSAQGSQPQHF. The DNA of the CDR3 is TGTGCCAGCAGTGCACAGGGATCCCAGCCCCAGCATTTT.

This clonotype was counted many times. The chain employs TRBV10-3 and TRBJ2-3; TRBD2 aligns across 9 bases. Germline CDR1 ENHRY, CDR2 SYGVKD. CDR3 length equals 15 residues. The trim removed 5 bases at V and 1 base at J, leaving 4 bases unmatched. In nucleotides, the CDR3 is TGTGCCATCAGTTCCGGACTAGCGCGCACAGATACGCAGTATTTT. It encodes CAISSGLARTDTQYF.

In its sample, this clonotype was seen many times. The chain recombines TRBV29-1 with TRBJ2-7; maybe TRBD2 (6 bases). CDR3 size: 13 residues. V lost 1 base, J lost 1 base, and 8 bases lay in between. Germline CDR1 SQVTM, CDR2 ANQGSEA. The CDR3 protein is CSVEVGGSYEQYF. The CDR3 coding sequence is TGCAGCGTTGAAGTTGGGGGGTCCTACGAGCAGTACTTC.

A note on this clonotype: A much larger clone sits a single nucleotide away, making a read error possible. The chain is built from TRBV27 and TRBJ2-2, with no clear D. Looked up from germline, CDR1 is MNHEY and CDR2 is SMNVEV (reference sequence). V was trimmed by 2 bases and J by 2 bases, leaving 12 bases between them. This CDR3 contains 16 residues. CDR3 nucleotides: TGTGCCAGCAGTTTAAGCATGCGTCCAAACACCGGGGAGCTGTTTTTT. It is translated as CASSLSMRPNTGELFF.

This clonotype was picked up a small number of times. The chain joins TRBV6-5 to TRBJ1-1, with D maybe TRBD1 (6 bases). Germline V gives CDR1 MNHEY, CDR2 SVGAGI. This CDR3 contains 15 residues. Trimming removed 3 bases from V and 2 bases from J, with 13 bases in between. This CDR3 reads CASSYSRDTNTEAFF. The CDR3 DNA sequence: TGTGCCAGCAGTTATTCGAGGGACACCAACACTGAAGCTTTCTTT.

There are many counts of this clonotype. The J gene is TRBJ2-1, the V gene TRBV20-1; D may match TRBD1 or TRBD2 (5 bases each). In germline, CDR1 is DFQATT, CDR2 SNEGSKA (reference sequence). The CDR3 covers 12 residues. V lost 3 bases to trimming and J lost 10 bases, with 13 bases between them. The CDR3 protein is CSARFMGVEQFF. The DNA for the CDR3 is TGCAGTGCTAGGTTTATGGGGGTCGAGCAGTTCTTC.

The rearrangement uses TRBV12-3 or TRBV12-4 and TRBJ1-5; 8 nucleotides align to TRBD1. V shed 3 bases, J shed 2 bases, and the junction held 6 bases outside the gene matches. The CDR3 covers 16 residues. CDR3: CASSLTGVEGNQPQHF. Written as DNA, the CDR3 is TGTGCCAGCAGTTTGACAGGGGTGGAAGGCAATCAGCCCCAGCATTTT.

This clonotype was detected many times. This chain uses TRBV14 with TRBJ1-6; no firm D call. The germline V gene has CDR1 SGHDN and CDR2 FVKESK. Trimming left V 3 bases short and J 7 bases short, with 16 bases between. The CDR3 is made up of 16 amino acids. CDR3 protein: CASSQGKRALNSPLHF. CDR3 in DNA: TGTGCCAGCAGCCAGGGCAAACGAGCCCTCAATTCACCCCTCCACTTT.

The CDR3 protein is CASSLEHHTEAFF. The DNA of the CDR3 is TGTGCCAGCAGCCTGGAGCACCACACTGAAGCTTTCTTT. The V and J genes are TRBV7-3 and TRBJ1-1; no reliable D call. CDR1 SGHTA and CDR2 FQGTGA come from the germline V gene. The V gene lost 5 bases and the J gene lost 3 bases, with 10 bases spanning the gap. The CDR3 has 13 amino acids. Filled out from reference TRBV7-3 and TRBJ1-1, the complete variable domain reads GAGVSQTPSNKVTEKGKYVELRCDPISGHTALYWYRQSLGQGPEFLIYFQGTGAADDSGLPNDRFFAVRPEGSVSTLKIQRTERGDSAVYLCASSLEHHTEAFFGQGTRLTVV.

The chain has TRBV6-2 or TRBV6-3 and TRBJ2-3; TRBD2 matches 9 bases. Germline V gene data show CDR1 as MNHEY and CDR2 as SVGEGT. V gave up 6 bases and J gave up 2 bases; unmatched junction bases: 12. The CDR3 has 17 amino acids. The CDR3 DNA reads TGTGCCAGCAGCCACCGGGGACTAGCATCTTACACAGATACGCAGTATTTT. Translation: CASSHRGLASYTDTQYF.

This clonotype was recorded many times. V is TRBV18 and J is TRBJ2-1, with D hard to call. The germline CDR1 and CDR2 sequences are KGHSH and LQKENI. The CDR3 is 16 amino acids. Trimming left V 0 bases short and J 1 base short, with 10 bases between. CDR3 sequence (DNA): TGTGCCAGCTCACCACCGGCGTCGAGATCCTACAATGAGCAGTTCTTC. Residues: CASSPPASRSYNEQFF.

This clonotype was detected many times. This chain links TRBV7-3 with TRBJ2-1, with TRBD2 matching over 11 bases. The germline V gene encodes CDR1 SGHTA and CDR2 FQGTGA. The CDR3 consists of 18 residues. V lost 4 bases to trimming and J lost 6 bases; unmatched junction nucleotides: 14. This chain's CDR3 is CASSSLNSGRGLINEQFF. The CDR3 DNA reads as TGTGCCAGCAGCTCTCTCAATAGCGGGAGGGGGCTTATCAATGAGCAGTTCTTC. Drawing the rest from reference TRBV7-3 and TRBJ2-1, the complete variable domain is GAGVSQTPSNKVTEKGKYVELRCDPISGHTALYWYRQSLGQGPEFLIYFQGTGAADDSGLPNDRFFAVRPEGSVSTLKIQRTERGDSAVYLCASSSLNSGRGLINEQFFGPGTRLTVL.

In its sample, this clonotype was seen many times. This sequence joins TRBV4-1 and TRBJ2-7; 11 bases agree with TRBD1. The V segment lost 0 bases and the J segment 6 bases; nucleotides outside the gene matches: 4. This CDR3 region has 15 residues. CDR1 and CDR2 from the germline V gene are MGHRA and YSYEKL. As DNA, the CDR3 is TGCGCCAGCAGCCAAGAGGACAGGGGGCGAACCGAGCAGTACTTC. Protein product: CASSQEDRGRTEQYF.

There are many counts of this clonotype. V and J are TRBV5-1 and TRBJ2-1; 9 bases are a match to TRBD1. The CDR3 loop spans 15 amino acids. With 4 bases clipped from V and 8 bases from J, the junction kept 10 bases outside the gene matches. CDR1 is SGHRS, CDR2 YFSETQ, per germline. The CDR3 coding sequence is TGCGCCAGCAGCCCACGGGGACAGGGATTGGATGAGCAGTTCTTC. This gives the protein CASSPRGQGLDEQFF.

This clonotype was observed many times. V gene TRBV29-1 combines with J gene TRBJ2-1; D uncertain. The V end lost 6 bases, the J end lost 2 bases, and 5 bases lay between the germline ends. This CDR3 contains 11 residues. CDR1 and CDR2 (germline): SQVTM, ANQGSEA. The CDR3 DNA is TGCAGCGTCGACACCTACAATGAGCAGTTCTTC. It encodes CSVDTYNEQFF.

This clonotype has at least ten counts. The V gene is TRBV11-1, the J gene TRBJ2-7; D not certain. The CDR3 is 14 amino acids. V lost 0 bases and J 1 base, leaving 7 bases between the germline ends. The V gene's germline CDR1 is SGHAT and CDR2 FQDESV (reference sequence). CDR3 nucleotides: TGTGCCAGCAGCTTAGCGCCCGGATCCTACGAGCAGTACTTC. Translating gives CASSLAPGSYEQYF.

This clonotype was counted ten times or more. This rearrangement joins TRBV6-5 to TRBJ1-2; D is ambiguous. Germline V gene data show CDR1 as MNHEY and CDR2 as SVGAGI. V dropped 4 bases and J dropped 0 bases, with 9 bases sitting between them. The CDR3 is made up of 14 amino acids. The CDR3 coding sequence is TGTGCCAGCAGTTGGACGGGCTCTAACTATGGCTACACCTTC. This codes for CASSWTGSNYGYTF.